The source of this T cell receptor (beta chain) is a study of T cell repertoires in cytomegalovirus infection. Overall study: Peptides in the study included HLA-C-restricted and HLA-B-restricted CMV epitopes. Indications of both CMV infection and matching HLA type were provided by public TCR beta signatures. Study-level results: CMV carriers having the relevant HLA were flagged by cumulative public TCR beta family frequency. There were HLA-C-restricted CMV-specific TCR beta clonotypes dominating the ex vivo response.

Comments on this clonotype: Antigen unknown.

The CDR3 loop spans 20 amino acids. V was pared by 6 bases and J by 0 bases, with 24 bases between. MiXCR, applied by TCRdb to the reads, yields one record per CDR3 protein. The table lists 400,000 to 600,000 distinct CDR3 sequences, approximately 46% of them singletons, with 43% in the top ten. The sequencing here drew on cultured PBMCs, taken from culture after CMV antigen stimulation. The TCR was taken from a human donor in good health (CMV status not recorded). Some clones in this sample may be carry-over from other donors' samples. The chain carries TRBV12-3 or TRBV12-4 and TRBJ2-6; unclear D gene. The CDR3 DNA reads as TGTGCCAGCAGACAACATTGGGTAAAGAAGGAACGCTCTGGGGCCAACGTCCTGACTTTC. It specifies CASRQHWVKKERSGANVLTF.